This T cell receptor beta chain was profiled in a study of blood T cell repertoires in COVID-19. Looking at the study overall: The United States, Italy and Spain were the sources of the acute and convalescent COVID-19 samples. From T cells, B-cell-depleted T cells, or PBMCs came the material, which was cDNA or gDNA.

The germline gives CDR1 LNHDA, CDR2 SQIVND (reference sequence). Trimming removed 3 bases at V and 2 bases at J, with 8 bases between. The CDR3 loop spans 14 amino acids. Original data processing: For nucleated cells, counts were estimated from reference gene primer amplification. The table came from immunoSEQ multiplex PCR; TCRdb's copy has only in-frame clones and leaves some out. V, J and clone size derive from that table, while D and trimming were established from the DNA sequence. Among about 290,000 clones listed, around 85% were seen once. The sequencing sample was made of peripheral blood. The TCR sequence derives from a woman between 50 and 59 years old with active or convalescent COVID-19. The rearrangement links TRBV19 to TRBJ1-3; D is undetermined. CDR3 DNA: TGTGCCAGTAGTATGCCGGAGGCTGGAAACACCATATATTTT. It codes for CASSMPEAGNTIYF.